What follows are 26 T cell receptor beta chains derived from one specimen sequenced in a study of long-term antiretroviral therapy in people with HIV (dated by TCRdb to between 2022 and 2023). Sequencing of the TRB variable region was done with the immunoSEQ hsTCRB v3.0 assay at survey level resolution. TCRdb re-hosts the immuneACCESS table, in-frame sequences only. Its copies lack some clones; in the studies checked, an unresolved V gene accounts for under half of them, and the cause for the rest is not known. Within this sample are under 20,000 clones, with around 73% of them counted one time only. The ten top clones hold about an eighth of the sample. The sequencing here drew on unsorted PBMCs, taken 0.3 years after starting antiretroviral therapy. Every receptor here comes from a woman between 45 and 60 years old with HIV.

This clone was seen a handful of times. This chain uses TRBV2 with TRBJ2-7, with D perhaps TRBD2 (5 bases). Germline CDR1 reads SNHLY; CDR2 reads FYNNEI. V gave up 5 bases and J gave up 0 bases, with 8 bases separating them. This CDR3 contains 13 residues. The DNA of the CDR3 is TGTGCCAGCAGTCCCACTAGCTCCTACGAGCAGTACTTC. Protein: CASSPTSSYEQYF. Together with reference TRBV2 and TRBJ2-7, the CDR3 gives the full variable domain: EPEVTQTPSHQVTQMGQEVILRCVPISNHLYFYWYRQILGQKVEFLVSFYNNEISEKSEIFDDQFSVERPDGSNFTLKIRSTKLEDSAMYFCASSPTSSYEQYFGPGTRLTVT.

This clone came up once. This rearrangement joins TRBV11-2 to TRBJ2-7; 12 nucleotides match TRBD1. The J segment lost 4 bases and the V segment lost 6 bases, leaving 4 bases of the junction unmatched. The CDR3 runs to 14 residues. Germline CDR1 reads SGHAT; CDR2 reads FQNNGV. CDR3 DNA: TGTGCCAGCAGACCGGGACAGGGGGCGTACGAGCAGTACTTC. Its protein is CASRPGQGAYEQYF.

The chain recombines TRBV21-1 with TRBJ2-7; the table gives TRBD2 as D, unverified against the DNA. TRBV21-1 is labeled a pseudogene. The CDR3 sequence is 11 residues long. CDR3 bases: TGTGCCAGCAACTTAATCTACGAGCAGTACTTC. Translating gives CASNLIYEQYF.

This chain links TRBV7-2 with TRBJ2-3; the D gene could be TRBD1 or TRBD2 (6 bases each). The CDR3 is made up of 15 amino acids. The V end was cut by 2 bases, the J end by 5 bases, with 14 bases between. Per germline, CDR1 SGHTA and CDR2 FQGNSA. The CDR3: CASSLIGGHQDTQYF. The CDR3, as DNA: TGTGCCAGCAGCTTAATAGGGGGGCATCAAGATACGCAGTATTTT.

The chain is built from TRBV7-9 and TRBJ1-6; no definite D call. Trimming shortened V by 1 base and J by 17 bases, and 15 bases separated the two germline ends. Per the germline V gene, CDR1 is SEHNR and CDR2 is FQNEAQ (reference sequence). The CDR3 has 13 residues. The CDR3 region is CASSLGPRYGVHF. For the CDR3, the DNA is TGTGCCAGCAGCTTAGGGCCTAGATACGGCGTCCACTTT.

The DNA for the CDR3 is TGTGCCAGCACCCGGCGGGCAGAGGGCGCAGATACGCAGTATTTT. It codes for CASTRRAEGADTQYF. The J gene is TRBJ2-3, the V gene TRBV2; D is perhaps TRBD2 (5 bases). Germline V gene data show CDR1 as SNHLY and CDR2 as FYNNEI. V lost 7 bases, J lost 4 bases, and 18 bases lay in between. The CDR3 totals 15 residues. The variable domain in full, with the rest retrieved from reference TRBV2 and TRBJ2-3, is EPEVTQTPSHQVTQMGQEVILRCVPISNHLYFYWYRQILGQKVEFLVSFYNNEISEKSEIFDDQFSVERPDGSNFTLKIRSTKLEDSAMYFCASTRRAEGADTQYFGPGTRLTVL.

This chain links TRBV18 with TRBJ1-2; D not resolved. Trimming removed 0 bases from V and 8 bases from J, with 13 bases in between. Germline-derived CDR1 and CDR2 are KGHSH and LQKENI. The CDR3 is made up of 14 amino acids. The CDR3, as DNA: TGTGCCAGCTCACCACCCGGCGGGGTCGGGGGCTACACCTTC. Residues: CASSPPGGVGGYTF.

V gene TRBV25-1 combines with J gene TRBJ2-3, with D perhaps matching TRBD2 (5 bases). Germline V CDR1 and CDR2: MGHDK, SYGVNS. This CDR3 has 16 residues. Trimming cost V 0 bases and J 1 base, with 11 bases left between them. The CDR3 sequence is CASSEYGEWGTDTQYF. CDR3 nucleotide sequence: TGTGCCAGCAGTGAATACGGGGAGTGGGGCACAGATACGCAGTATTTT.

The chain is built from TRBV25-1 and TRBJ2-1, with 8 bases fitting TRBD2. The ends lost 2 bases at V and 3 bases at J; junction bases unmatched: 3. Germline CDR1 reads MGHDK; CDR2 reads SYGVNS. This CDR3 is built from 15 residues. This CDR3 is CASSEAGGYYNEQFF. The CDR3 DNA sequence: TGTGCCAGCAGTGAAGCGGGGGGATACTACAATGAGCAGTTCTTC.

This clone was counted once. The rearrangement joins TRBV30 to TRBJ2-7; D unresolved. Trimming stripped 3 bases from V and 4 bases from J, with 7 bases between. CDR3 size: 11 residues. Per the germline V gene, CDR1 is GTSNPN and CDR2 is SVGIG (reference sequence). CDR3 DNA: TGTGCCTGGAGAAGGGTTTACGAGCAGTACTTC. This codes for CAWRRVYEQYF. Supplemented by reference TRBV30 and TRBJ2-7, the full variable domain reads SQTIHQWPATLVQPVGSPLSLECTVEGTSNPNLYWYRQAAGRGLQLLFYSVGIGQISSEVPQNLSASRPQDRQFILSSKKLLLSDSGFYLCAWRRVYEQYFGPGTRLTVT.

This clone was observed once. The rearrangement links TRBV21-1 to TRBJ2-1; the table names TRBD2, a call not compared with the DNA. TRBV21-1 corresponds to a pseudogene. The CDR3 is made up of 18 amino acids. CDR3 residues: CASSQWEDRGTSSDEQFF. CDR3 sequence (DNA): TGTGCCAGCAGCCAGTGGGAGGATAGAGGGACTAGCTCCGATGAGCAGTTCTTC.

The V and J genes are TRBV27 and TRBJ1-2; TRBD1 might be the D (5 bases). CDR1 and CDR2 from the germline V gene are MNHEY and SMNVEV (reference sequence). The CDR3 is 14 residues long. Trimming left V 6 bases short and J 6 bases short, with 17 bases between. The CDR3 protein is CASRAEGRSNGYTF. Here the CDR3 DNA reads TGTGCCAGCAGGGCCGAGGGGCGCAGTAATGGCTACACCTTC.

CDR3 in DNA: TGTGCCAGCAGCTTAGCATGGGACCGGGAGACCCAGTACTTC. Protein product: CASSLAWDRETQYF. V and J are TRBV7-9 and TRBJ2-5, with D perhaps assigned TRBD1 or TRBD2 (5 bases each). This CDR3 contains 14 residues. Trimming took off 0 bases at V and 5 bases at J, with 10 bases between the two ends. CDR1 SEHNR and CDR2 FQNEAQ come from the germline V gene (reference sequence).

This clone appeared a few times. The CDR3 loop is CASSQAGGNQPQHF. CDR3 in DNA: TGCGCCAGCAGCCAAGCGGGGGGCAATCAGCCCCAGCATTTT. This chain links TRBV4-1 with TRBJ1-5; a weak D match, TRBD1 (5 bases). With 1 base removed from V and 2 bases from J, the gap between germline ends came to 6 bases. This CDR3 has 14 amino acids. CDR1 is MGHRA and CDR2 is YSYEKL in the germline V gene.

This chain connects TRBV11-2 to TRBJ2-2, with 8 bases matching TRBD2. The CDR3 loop spans 15 amino acids. J gave up 9 bases and V 0 bases, and 6 bases lay outside the gene matches. Germline-derived CDR1 and CDR2 are SGHAT and FQNNGV. The CDR3 sequence is CASSLDGAGGRELFF. In nucleotides, the CDR3 is TGTGCCAGCAGCTTAGATGGCGCGGGGGGCAGGGAGCTGTTTTTT.

The chain carries TRBV29-1 and TRBJ1-1; possible D gene TRBD1, 5 bases. Between the trimmed V and J ends, which lost 7 bases and 3 bases, there was a span of 24 bases. The length of the CDR3 is 16 residues. Per germline, CDR1 SQVTM and CDR2 ANQGSEA. CDR3 amino acids: CSGLGDRRMMDTEAFF. The CDR3 region has the DNA TGCAGCGGGCTGGGGGATAGGCGGATGATGGACACTGAAGCTTTCTTT.

This chain joins TRBV20-1 and TRBJ1-2; D gene unclear. The V gene lost 5 bases and the J gene lost 5 bases, with 6 bases spanning the gap. The CDR3 has 10 amino acids. From germline, CDR1 is DFQATT and CDR2 SNEGSKA (reference sequence). The CDR3 reads CSAPVYGYTF. Here the CDR3 DNA reads TGCAGTGCTCCCGTATATGGCTACACCTTC.

V gene TRBV29-1 combines with J gene TRBJ1-4; D remains unclear. With 4 bases removed from V and 7 bases from J, the gap between germline ends came to 7 bases. The CDR3 is 11 amino acids. Germline assignment: CDR1 SQVTM and CDR2 ANQGSEA. CDR3 protein: CSVAMVEKLFF. CDR3 coding DNA: TGCAGCGTTGCGATGGTTGAAAAACTGTTTTTT.

The gene calls are TRBV6-6 and TRBJ1-1; D not certain. Germline CDR1 MNHNY, CDR2 SVGAGI (reference sequence). This CDR3 comprises 13 residues. Deletions cut 5 bases from V and 4 bases from J, with 11 bases between. CDR3 protein: CASSRGSITEAFF. CDR3 in DNA: TGTGCCAGCAGTCGGGGTTCTATCACTGAAGCTTTCTTT.

This clone was counted only a few times. This chain joins TRBV5-1 and TRBJ1-1; 8 bases match TRBD1. The germline CDR1 and CDR2 sequences are SGHRS and YFSETQ. Trimming cost V 7 bases and J 1 base; bases outside gene matches: 6. The CDR3 loop spans 14 amino acids. The CDR3 spells CASGTGQGNTEAFF. Written as DNA, the CDR3 is TGCGCCAGCGGCACTGGACAGGGGAACACTGAAGCTTTCTTT.

The chain recombines TRBV29-1 with TRBJ1-5, with a weak D call TRBD1 (5 bases). V was pared by 6 bases and J by 6 bases, with 15 bases between. The CDR3 spans 13 residues. Germline-derived CDR1 and CDR2 are SQVTM and ANQGSEA. The CDR3 sequence is CSVSQGGPQPQHF. The CDR3 nucleotides read TGCAGCGTGTCGCAGGGTGGTCCTCAGCCCCAGCATTTT.

This clone was observed a few times. The CDR3 region is CALKGERGPPHDDEQYV. DNA for the CDR3: TGTGCGCTTAAGGGGGAGCGGGGGCCCCCTCATGACGACGAGCAGTACGTC. The J gene is TRBJ2-7, the V gene TRBV6-4, with 8 bases aligning to TRBD2. CDR3 length: 17 residues. Germline CDR1 reads MRHNA; CDR2 reads SNTAGT.

J is TRBJ1-1 and V is TRBV7-6, with a possible D match to TRBD1 (6 bases). Trimming removed 2 bases at V and 1 base at J, with 8 bases between. The CDR3 spans 14 residues. CDR1 is SGHVS and CDR2 is FNYEAQ in the germline V gene. The CDR3 DNA reads as TGTGCCAGCAGCTTATCCAGGGGGAACACTGAAGCTTTCTTT. Encoded protein: CASSLSRGNTEAFF.

This rearrangement joins TRBV18 to TRBJ1-1; D uncertain. V was pared by 6 bases and J by 0 bases, with 8 bases between. From germline, CDR1 is KGHSH and CDR2 LQKENI. This CDR3 contains 13 residues. The CDR3 here is CASSPAVNTEAFF. The CDR3 DNA reads TGTGCCAGCTCTCCGGCCGTGAACACTGAAGCTTTCTTT. Based on the CDR3 plus reference TRBV18 and TRBJ1-1, the full variable domain is NAGVMQNPRHLVRRRGQEARLRCSPMKGHSHVYWYRQLPEEGLKFMVYLQKENIIDESGMPKERFSAEFPKEGPSILRIQQVVRGDSAAYFCASSPAVNTEAFFGQGTRLTVV.

This clone showed up just once. The gene calls are TRBV6-6 and TRBJ2-1; 7 positions match TRBD1. The V segment lost 8 bases and the J segment 4 bases; nucleotides outside the gene matches: 8. Germline values: CDR1 MNHNY, CDR2 SVGAGI (reference sequence). This CDR3 contains 14 residues. CDR3 residues: CASRRDSGYNEQFF. The CDR3 coding sequence is TGTGCCAGCCGCCGGGACAGCGGTTACAATGAGCAGTTCTTC.

The chain links TRBV6-5 to TRBJ1-6; 9 nucleotides line up with TRBD1. The CDR3 is made up of 13 amino acids. Trimming removed 5 bases from V and 8 bases from J; junction bases left unmatched: 1. Germline CDR1 reads MNHEY; CDR2 reads SVGAGI. The CDR3 nucleotides are TGTGCCAGCAGTCGACAGGGGGATTCACCCCTCCACTTT. Its protein is CASSRQGDSPLHF.